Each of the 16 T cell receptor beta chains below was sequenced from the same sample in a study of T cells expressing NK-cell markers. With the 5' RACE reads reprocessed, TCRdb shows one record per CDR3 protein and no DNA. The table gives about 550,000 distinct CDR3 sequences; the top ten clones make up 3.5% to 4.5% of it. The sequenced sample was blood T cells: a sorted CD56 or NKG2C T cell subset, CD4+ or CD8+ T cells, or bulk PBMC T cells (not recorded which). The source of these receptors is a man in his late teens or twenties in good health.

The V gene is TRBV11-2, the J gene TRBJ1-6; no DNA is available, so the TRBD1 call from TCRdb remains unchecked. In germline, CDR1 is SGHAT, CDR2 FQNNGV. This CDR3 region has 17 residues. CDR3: CASSPQGSSSYNSPLHF. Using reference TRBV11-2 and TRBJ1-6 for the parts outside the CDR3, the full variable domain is EAGVAQSPRYKIIEKRQSVAFWCNPISGHATLYWYQQILGQGPKLLIQFQNNGVVDDSQLPKDRFSAERLKGVDSTLKIQPAKLEDSAVYLCASSPQGSSSYNSPLHFGNGTRLTVT.

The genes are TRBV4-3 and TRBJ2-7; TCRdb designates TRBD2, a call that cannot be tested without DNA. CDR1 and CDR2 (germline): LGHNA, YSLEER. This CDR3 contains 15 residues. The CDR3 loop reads CASSQVQAGFHEQYF.

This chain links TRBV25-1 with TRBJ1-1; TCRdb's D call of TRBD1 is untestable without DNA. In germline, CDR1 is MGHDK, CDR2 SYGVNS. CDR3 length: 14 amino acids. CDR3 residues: CASSELGTGGLAFF.

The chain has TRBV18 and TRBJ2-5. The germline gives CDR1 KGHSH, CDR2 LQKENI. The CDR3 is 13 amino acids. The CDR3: CASSPVIGETQYF.

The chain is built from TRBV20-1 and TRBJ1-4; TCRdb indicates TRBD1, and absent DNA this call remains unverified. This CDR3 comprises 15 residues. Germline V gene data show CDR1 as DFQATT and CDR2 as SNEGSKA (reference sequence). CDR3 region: CSARSTGATNEKLFF.

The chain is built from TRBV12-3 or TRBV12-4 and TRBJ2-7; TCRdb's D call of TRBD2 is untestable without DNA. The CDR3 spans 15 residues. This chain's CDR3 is CASSFSTSGSYEQYF.

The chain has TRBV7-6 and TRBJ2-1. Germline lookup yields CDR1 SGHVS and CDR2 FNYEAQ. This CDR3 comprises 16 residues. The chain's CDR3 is CASSPDSGLSYNEQFF.

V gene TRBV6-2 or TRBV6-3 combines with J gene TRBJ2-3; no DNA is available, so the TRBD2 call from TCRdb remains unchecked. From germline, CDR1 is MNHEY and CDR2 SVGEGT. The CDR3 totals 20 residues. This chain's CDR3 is CASSPRTSGSPRRGTDTQYF.

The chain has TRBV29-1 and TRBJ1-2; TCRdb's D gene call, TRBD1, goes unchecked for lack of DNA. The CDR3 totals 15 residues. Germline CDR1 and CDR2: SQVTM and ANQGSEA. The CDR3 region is CSVERGQGRDYGYTF.

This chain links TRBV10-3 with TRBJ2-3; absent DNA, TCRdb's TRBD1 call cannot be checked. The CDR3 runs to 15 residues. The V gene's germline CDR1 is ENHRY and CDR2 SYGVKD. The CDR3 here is CAISLGQGITDTQYF.

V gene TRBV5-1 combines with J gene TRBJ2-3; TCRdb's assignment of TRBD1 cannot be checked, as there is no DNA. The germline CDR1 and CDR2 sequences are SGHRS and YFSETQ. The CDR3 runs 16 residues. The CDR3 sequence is CASSTGGTGVPDTQYF.

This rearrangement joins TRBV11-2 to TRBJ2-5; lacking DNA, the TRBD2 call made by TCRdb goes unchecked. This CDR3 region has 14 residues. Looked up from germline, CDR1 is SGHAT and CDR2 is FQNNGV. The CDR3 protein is CASSFRLAGETQYF.

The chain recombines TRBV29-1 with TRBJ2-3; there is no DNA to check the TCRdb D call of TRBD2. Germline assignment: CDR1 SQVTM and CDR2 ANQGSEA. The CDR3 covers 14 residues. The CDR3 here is CSVEDRGLGWTQYF.

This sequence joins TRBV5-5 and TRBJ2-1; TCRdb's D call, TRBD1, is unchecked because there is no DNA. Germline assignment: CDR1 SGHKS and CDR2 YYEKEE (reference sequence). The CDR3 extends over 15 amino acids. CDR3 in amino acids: CASSTGTKAYNEQFF.

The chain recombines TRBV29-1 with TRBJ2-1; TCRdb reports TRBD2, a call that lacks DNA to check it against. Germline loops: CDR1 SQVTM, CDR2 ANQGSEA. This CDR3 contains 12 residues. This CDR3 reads CSVDGGLGFQFF.

CDR3 loop: CASSSPRGHYNEQFF. This rearrangement joins TRBV4-1 to TRBJ2-1; TCRdb's D call of TRBD1 is untestable without DNA. This CDR3 spans 15 amino acids. Germline CDR1 and CDR2: MGHRA and YSYEKL.